Listed here is a single T cell receptor beta chain. In the authors' methods: From reference gene primer amplification, estimates of nucleated cell counts were derived. Generated by immunoSEQ multiplex PCR, the TCRdb table keeps only in-frame clones and is missing some. The V and J calls and clone size were taken over from that table, and D and trimming were inferred from the DNA. The sample contains about 87,000 clones, roughly 88% of which appear only once. This sample is drawn from a study of blood T cell repertoires in COVID-19. Study overall: Specimens from acute and convalescent COVID-19 originated in the United States, Italy and Spain. From T cells, B-cell-depleted T cells, or PBMCs came the material, which was cDNA or gDNA.

The specimen was peripheral blood. This clonotype was obtained from a human donor in a cohort sampled during active COVID-19.

The CDR3 here is CASSPPGQGSGANVLTF. The CDR3 region has the DNA TGTGCCAGCAGCCCACCGGGACAGGGGTCTGGGGCCAACGTCCTGACTTTC. The V gene is TRBV5-4, the J gene TRBJ2-6; 10 bases line up with TRBD1. The CDR3 spans 17 residues. With 4 bases clipped from V and 1 base from J, the junction kept 5 bases outside the gene matches. Germline V gives CDR1 SGHNT, CDR2 YYREEE (reference sequence).